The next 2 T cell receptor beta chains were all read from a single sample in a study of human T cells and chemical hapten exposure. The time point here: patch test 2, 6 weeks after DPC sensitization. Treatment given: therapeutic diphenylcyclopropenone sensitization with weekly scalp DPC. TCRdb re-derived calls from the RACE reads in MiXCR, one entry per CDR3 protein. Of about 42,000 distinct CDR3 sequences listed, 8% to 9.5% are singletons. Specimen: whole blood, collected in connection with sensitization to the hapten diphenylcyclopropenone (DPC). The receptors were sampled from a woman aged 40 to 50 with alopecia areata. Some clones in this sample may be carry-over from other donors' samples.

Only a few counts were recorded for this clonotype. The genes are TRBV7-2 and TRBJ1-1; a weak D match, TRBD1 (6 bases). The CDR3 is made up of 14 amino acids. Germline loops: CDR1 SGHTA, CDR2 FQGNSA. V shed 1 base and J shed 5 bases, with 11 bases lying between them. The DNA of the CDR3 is TGTGCCAGCAGCTTAGGAGGGGACATTACTGAAGCTTTCTTT. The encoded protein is CASSLGGDITEAFF.

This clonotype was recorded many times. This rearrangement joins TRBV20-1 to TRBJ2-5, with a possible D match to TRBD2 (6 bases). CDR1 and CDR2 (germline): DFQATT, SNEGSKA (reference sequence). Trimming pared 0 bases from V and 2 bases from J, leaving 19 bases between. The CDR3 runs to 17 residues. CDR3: CSAREIFSSGLQETQYF. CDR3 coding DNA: TGCAGTGCTAGAGAGATATTTTCCAGCGGACTACAAGAGACCCAGTACTTC.